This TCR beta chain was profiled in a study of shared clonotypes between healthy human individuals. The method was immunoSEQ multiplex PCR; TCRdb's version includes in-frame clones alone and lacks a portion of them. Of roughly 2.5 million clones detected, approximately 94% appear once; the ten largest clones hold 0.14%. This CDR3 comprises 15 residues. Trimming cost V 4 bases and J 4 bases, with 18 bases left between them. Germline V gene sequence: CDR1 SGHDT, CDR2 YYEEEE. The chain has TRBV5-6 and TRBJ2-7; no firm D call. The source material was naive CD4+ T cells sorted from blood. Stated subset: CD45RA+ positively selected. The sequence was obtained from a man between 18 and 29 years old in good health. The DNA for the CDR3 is TGTGCCAGCAGCCCCCGGAGCGTCTTGATTTACGAGCAGTACTTC. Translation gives CASSPRSVLIYEQYF. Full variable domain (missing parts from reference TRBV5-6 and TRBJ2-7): DAGVTQSPTHLIKTRGQQVTLRCSPKSGHDTVSWYQQALGQGPQFIFQYYEEEERQRGNFPDRFSGHQFPNYSSELNVNALLLGDSALYLCASSPRSVLIYEQYFGPGTRLTVT.